Shown below are 18 T cell receptor beta chains from a single sample sequenced in a study of regulatory T cells in long-lasting Graves disease. Arm-PCR of CDR3 regions with iRepertoire HTBI primers generated TCR beta libraries. One entry per CDR3 protein, called by TCRdb with MiXCR from the multiplex PCR reads. The sample contains around 250,000 distinct CDR3 sequences, 15% to 20% of which appear only once. Time point specified: newly diagnosed GD, antithyroid drugs for less than 3 months. From PBMCs, RNA was extracted and then used to make the TCR library. In addition, the sample was reused for a study of T cells in Graves' hyperthyroidism and ophthalmopathy.

The sequences come from peripheral blood mononuclear cells (PBMCs), collected at new diagnosis, from a patient treated with antithyroid drugs. These receptor sequences come from a woman aged 25-40 years with Graves disease.

This chain connects TRBV6-2 or TRBV6-3 to TRBJ2-7; tentative D call: TRBD2 (5 bases). CDR1 is MNHEY and CDR2 is SVGEGT in the germline V gene. V shed 2 bases and J shed 2 bases, with 13 bases lying between them. The CDR3 contains 15 residues. The CDR3 sequence: CASSYSGGGTYEQYF. CDR3 coding DNA: TGTGCCAGCAGTTACAGCGGTGGCGGAACCTACGAGCAGTACTTC.

This clonotype was counted ten times or more. This sequence joins TRBV6-1 and TRBJ1-2; D gene uncertain. CDR3 length: 18 amino acids. Between the trimmed V and J ends, which lost 5 bases and 0 bases, there was a span of 22 bases. The V gene's germline CDR1 is MNHNS and CDR2 SASEGT. The CDR3 loop reads CASSPGRSKVGANYGYTF. CDR3 DNA: TGTGCCAGCAGTCCCGGACGGTCGAAGGTAGGAGCTAACTATGGCTACACCTTC.

This clonotype was seen ten or more times. The rearrangement uses TRBV6-5 and TRBJ1-2; tentative D call: TRBD1 (6 bases). CDR1 and CDR2 from the germline V gene are MNHEY and SVGAGI. V was cut by 4 bases and J by 8 bases, with 11 bases left in between. This CDR3 is built from 12 residues. The DNA of the CDR3 is TGTGCCAGCAGTTGGACAGATTTAGGCTACACCTTC. This gives the protein CASSWTDLGYTF.

This clonotype was picked up many times. The chain uses TRBV6-9 and TRBJ2-7; 7 nucleotides line up with TRBD2. The V and J ends lost 4 bases and 5 bases, in that order; junction bases with no gene match: 5. This CDR3 spans 13 amino acids. CDR1 is MNHGY, CDR2 SVAAGI, per germline. This chain's CDR3 is CASSSVAGHEQYF. The CDR3 DNA reads TGTGCCAGCAGTTCGGTAGCGGGCCACGAGCAGTACTTC.

This clonotype was counted between two and nine times. V is TRBV6-1 and J is TRBJ2-7; maybe TRBD2 (5 bases). Trimming stripped 0 bases from V and 0 bases from J, with 12 bases between. The germline gives CDR1 MNHNS, CDR2 SASEGT. The CDR3 sequence is 16 residues long. CDR3 bases: TGTGCCAGCAGTGAAGCTTCCGGACTTAGCTCCTACGAGCAGTACTTC. Translated: CASSEASGLSSYEQYF.

This clonotype was counted many times. This chain connects TRBV19 to TRBJ1-6, with D tentatively TRBD1 (5 bases). The V end lost 5 bases, the J end lost 10 bases, and 9 bases lay between the germline ends. The CDR3 contains 12 residues. Per germline, CDR1 LNHDA and CDR2 SQIVND (reference sequence). CDR3 sequence (DNA): TGTGCCAGTAGTTGGGAGGGGTCACCCCTCCACTTT. Translation: CASSWEGSPLHF.

This clonotype has ten or more counts. The rearrangement links TRBV2 to TRBJ1-1, with TRBD1 matching over 8 bases. The germline V gene has CDR1 SNHLY and CDR2 FYNNEI. V lost 0 bases, J lost 7 bases, and 7 bases stayed unmatched. The CDR3 has 15 amino acids. CDR3 nucleotide sequence: TGTGCCAGCAGTGAAGCATTTAACAGGGGGGATGAAGCTTTCTTT. Encoded protein: CASSEAFNRGDEAFF.

The V gene is TRBV20-1, the J gene TRBJ2-5; D may be TRBD1 or TRBD2 (5 bases each). Deletions cut 6 bases from V and 5 bases from J, with 16 bases between. Germline CDR1 is DFQATT and CDR2 is SNEGSKA (reference sequence). The CDR3 length is 13 residues. Written as DNA, the CDR3 is TGCAGTGCCTCGGGACCTCCAGGGGAGACCCAGTACTTC. This encodes CSASGPPGETQYF.

This clonotype was counted a few times. The chain is built from TRBV12-3 or TRBV12-4 and TRBJ1-5; D call uncertain. The CDR3 has 12 amino acids. V lost 5 bases to trimming and J lost 8 bases, with 10 bases between them. CDR3 sequence: CASSENTKPQHF. The CDR3 DNA reads as TGTGCCAGCAGTGAAAATACGAAGCCCCAGCATTTT.

The rearrangement uses TRBV11-2 and TRBJ2-3, with 10 bases lining up with TRBD2. CDR3 size: 15 residues. Germline V gene sequence: CDR1 SGHAT, CDR2 FQNNGV. V was pared by 1 base and J by 7 bases, with 5 bases of the junction left unmatched. CDR3 in DNA: TGTGCCAGCAGCTTAGCTAGCGGGAGTCAAAATACGCAGTATTTT. This sequence encodes CASSLASGSQNTQYF.

This clonotype showed up many times. The gene calls are TRBV19 and TRBJ2-3; D gene unclear. CDR1 and CDR2 (germline): LNHDA, SQIVND (reference sequence). The CDR3 extends over 11 amino acids. The ends were cut back, 5 bases at V and 5 bases at J, with 5 bases in the middle. The CDR3 spells CASSHVDTQYF. Written as DNA, the CDR3 is TGTGCCAGTAGTCACGTAGATACGCAGTATTTT.

This clonotype was counted many times. The CDR3 DNA follows: TGTGCCAGCAGACTTGCGGGGGGCCCCACCGGGGAGCTGTTTTTT. It encodes CASRLAGGPTGELFF. This chain links TRBV27 with TRBJ2-2, with 8 bases that match TRBD2. V was clipped by 6 bases and J by 4 bases; unmatched bases: 7. This CDR3 contains 15 residues. Germline loops: CDR1 MNHEY, CDR2 SMNVEV (reference sequence).

In this sample, this clonotype turned up many times. The chain recombines TRBV6-5 with TRBJ1-6; D ambiguous. The CDR3 extends over 16 amino acids. Per germline, CDR1 MNHEY and CDR2 SVGAGI. The V end was cut by 0 bases, the J end by 5 bases, with 11 bases between. The CDR3 DNA reads TGTGCCAGCAGTTACTCGATTCAAGGGCATAATTCACCCCTCCACTTT. Amino acid sequence: CASSYSIQGHNSPLHF.

The sample holds one count of this clonotype. The chain employs TRBV6-2 or TRBV6-3 and TRBJ1-2; no clear D. Germline CDR1 is MNHEY and CDR2 is SVGEGT. V gave up 11 bases and J gave up 2 bases, with 21 bases separating them. The CDR3 runs to 15 residues. CDR3 residues: CASSSYSGRNYGYTF. The CDR3 DNA sequence: TGTGCCTCCAGCAGTTACTCAGGCAGGAACTATGGCTACACCTTC.

Many counts were recorded for this clonotype. The V and J genes are TRBV5-6 and TRBJ1-6; no clear D. Germline-derived CDR1 and CDR2 are SGHDT and YYEEEE. Between the trimmed V and J ends, which lost 2 bases and 10 bases, there was a span of 16 bases. The CDR3 runs to 15 residues. CDR3 sequence (DNA): TGTGCCAGCAGCTTCGTAAGTGGTTTCGGGTCACCCCTCCACTTT. This codes for CASSFVSGFGSPLHF. Filled out from reference TRBV5-6 and TRBJ1-6, the complete variable domain reads DAGVTQSPTHLIKTRGQQVTLRCSPKSGHDTVSWYQQALGQGPQFIFQYYEEEERQRGNFPDRFSGHQFPNYSSELNVNALLLGDSALYLCASSFVSGFGSPLHFGNGTRLTVT.

Ten or more counts support this clonotype. The chain carries TRBV20-1 and TRBJ2-3; D remains ambiguous. This CDR3 contains 12 residues. CDR1 is DFQATT and CDR2 is SNEGSKA in the germline V gene (reference sequence). With 6 bases removed from V and 5 bases from J, the gap between germline ends came to 12 bases. The CDR3 is CSAGRRLDTQYF. The CDR3 DNA is TGCAGTGCGGGTCGGCGTTTAGATACGCAGTATTTT.

There are many counts of this clonotype. The CDR3: CASSMAGISEKLFF. The CDR3 DNA sequence: TGTGCCAGTAGTATGGCAGGGATAAGTGAAAAACTGTTTTTT. The genes are TRBV19 and TRBJ1-4; D is perhaps TRBD1 (5 bases). Per the germline V gene, CDR1 is LNHDA and CDR2 is SQIVND (reference sequence). CDR3 length: 14 residues. V lost 3 bases, J lost 7 bases, and 12 bases lay in between.

This clonotype was picked up many times. This chain connects TRBV7-2 to TRBJ1-3; perhaps TRBD1 as D (5 bases). Germline CDR1 and CDR2: SGHTA and FQGNSA. The CDR3 loop spans 15 amino acids. Trimming shortened V by 4 bases and J by 1 base, and 11 bases separated the two germline ends. CDR3 region: CASSSTWGSGNTIYF. The CDR3 DNA reads TGTGCCAGCAGCTCGACCTGGGGGTCTGGAAACACCATATATTTT.